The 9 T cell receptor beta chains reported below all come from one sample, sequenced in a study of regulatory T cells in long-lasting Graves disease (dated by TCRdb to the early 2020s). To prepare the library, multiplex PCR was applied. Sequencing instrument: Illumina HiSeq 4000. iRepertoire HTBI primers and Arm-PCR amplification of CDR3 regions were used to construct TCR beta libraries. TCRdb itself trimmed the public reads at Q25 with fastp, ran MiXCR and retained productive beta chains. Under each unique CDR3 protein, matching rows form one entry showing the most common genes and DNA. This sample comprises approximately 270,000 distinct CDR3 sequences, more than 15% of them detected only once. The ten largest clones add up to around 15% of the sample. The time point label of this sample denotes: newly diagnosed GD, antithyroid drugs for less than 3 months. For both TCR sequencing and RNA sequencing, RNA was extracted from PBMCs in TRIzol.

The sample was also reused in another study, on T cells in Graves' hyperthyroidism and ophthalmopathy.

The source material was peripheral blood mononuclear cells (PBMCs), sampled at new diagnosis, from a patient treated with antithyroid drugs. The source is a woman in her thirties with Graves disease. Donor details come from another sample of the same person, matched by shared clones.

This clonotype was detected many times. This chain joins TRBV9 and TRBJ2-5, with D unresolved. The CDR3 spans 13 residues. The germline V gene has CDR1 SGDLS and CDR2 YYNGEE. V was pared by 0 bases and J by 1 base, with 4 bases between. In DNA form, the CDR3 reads TGTGCCAGCAGCGTAGGCGGCCAAGAGACCCAGTACTTC. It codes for CASSVGGQETQYF.

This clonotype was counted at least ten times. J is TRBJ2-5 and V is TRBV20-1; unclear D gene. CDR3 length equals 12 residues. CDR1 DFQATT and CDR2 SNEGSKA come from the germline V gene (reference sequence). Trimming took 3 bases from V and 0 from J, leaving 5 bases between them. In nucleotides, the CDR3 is TGCAGTGCTAGTGACAACCAAGAGACCCAGTACTTC. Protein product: CSASDNQETQYF.

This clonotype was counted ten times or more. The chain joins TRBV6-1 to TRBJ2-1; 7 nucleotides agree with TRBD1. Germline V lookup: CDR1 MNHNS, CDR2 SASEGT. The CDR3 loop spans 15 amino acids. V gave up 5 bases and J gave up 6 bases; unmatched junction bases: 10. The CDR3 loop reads CASSRDRDGFNEQFF. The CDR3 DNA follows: TGTGCCAGCAGTCGCGACAGGGACGGGTTCAATGAGCAGTTCTTC.

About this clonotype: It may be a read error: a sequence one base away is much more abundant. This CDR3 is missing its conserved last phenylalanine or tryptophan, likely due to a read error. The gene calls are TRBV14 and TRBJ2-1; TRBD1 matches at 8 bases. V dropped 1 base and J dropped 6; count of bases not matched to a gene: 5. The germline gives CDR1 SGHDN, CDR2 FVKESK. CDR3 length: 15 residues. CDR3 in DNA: TGTGCCAGCAGCCAAGCCGGGACAGGTATCAATGAGCAGTTCCTC. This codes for CASSQAGTGINEQFL.

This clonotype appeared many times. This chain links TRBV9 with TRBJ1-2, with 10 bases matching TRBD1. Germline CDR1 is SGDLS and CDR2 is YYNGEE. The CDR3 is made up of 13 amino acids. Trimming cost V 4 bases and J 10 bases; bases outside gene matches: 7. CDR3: CASSQGTGEVYTF. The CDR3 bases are TGTGCCAGCAGCCAAGGGACAGGGGAAGTCTACACCTTC.

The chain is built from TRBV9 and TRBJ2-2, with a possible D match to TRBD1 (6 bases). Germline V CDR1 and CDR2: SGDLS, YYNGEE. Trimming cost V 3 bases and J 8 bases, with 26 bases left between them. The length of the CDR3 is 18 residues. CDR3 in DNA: TGTGCCAGCAGCGCAGGGTCCGGGACATCAGAGGGCCGAGGGGAGCTGTTTTTT. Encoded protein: CASSAGSGTSEGRGELFF.

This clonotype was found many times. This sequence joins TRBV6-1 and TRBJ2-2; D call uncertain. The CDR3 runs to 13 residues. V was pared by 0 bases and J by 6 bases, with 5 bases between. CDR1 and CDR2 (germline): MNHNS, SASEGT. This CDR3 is CASSEALPGELFF. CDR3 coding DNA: TGTGCCAGCAGTGAAGCGCTTCCCGGGGAGCTGTTTTTT.

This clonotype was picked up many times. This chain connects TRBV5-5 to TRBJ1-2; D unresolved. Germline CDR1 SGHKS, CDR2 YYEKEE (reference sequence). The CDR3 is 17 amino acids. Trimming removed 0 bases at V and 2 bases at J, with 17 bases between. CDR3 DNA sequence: TGTGCCAGCAGCTTGGTGGTCAGCTCCCGCCAGAACTATGGCTACACCTTC. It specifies CASSLVVSSRQNYGYTF.

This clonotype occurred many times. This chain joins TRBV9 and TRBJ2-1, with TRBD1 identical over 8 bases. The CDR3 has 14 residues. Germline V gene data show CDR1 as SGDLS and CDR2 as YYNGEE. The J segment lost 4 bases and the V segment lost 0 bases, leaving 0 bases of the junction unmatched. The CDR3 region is CASSVGQGYNEQFF. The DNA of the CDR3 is TGTGCCAGCAGCGTAGGACAGGGGTACAATGAGCAGTTCTTC.